This T cell receptor beta chain was retrieved from a study of shared clonotypes between healthy human individuals. Overall study findings and caveats: Read depth was anticipated to influence clonotype sharing among donors.

The method was immunoSEQ multiplex PCR; TCRdb's version includes in-frame clones alone and lacks a portion of them. The sample yields millions of clones, roughly 95% seen once. V lost 4 bases to trimming and J lost 8 bases, with 22 bases between them. The CDR3 runs 16 residues. Germline V gives CDR1 SGHNT, CDR2 YYREEE (reference sequence). As for this clone: Its antigen is as yet unknown.

The origin of this receptor is a man between 18 and 35 years old in good health. The chain uses TRBV5-4 and TRBJ2-4; D might be TRBD2 (5 bases). Sequences were obtained from naive CD4+ T cells sorted from blood. Documented subset: CD45RA+ positively selected. The CDR3 loop reads CASSPGGRQGHDIQYF. CDR3 coding DNA: TGTGCCAGCAGCCCTGGCGGGCGCCAAGGCCATGACATTCAGTACTTC.